Following are 16 T cell receptor beta chains from one sample sequenced in a study of radiotherapy plus CTLA-4 blockade in lung cancer. Generated by immunoSEQ multiplex PCR, the TCRdb table keeps only in-frame clones and is missing some. There are 130,000 or so clones in the sample; about 87% occur only once, and 5.5% to 8.5% lies in the top ten. The specimen comprised peripheral blood, sampled from a patient treated with radiotherapy plus ipilimumab. Source of these receptors: a human donor with non-small cell lung cancer that progressed on radiotherapy plus ipilimumab.

This clone has just one count. This chain uses TRBV7-9 with TRBJ2-3; the D is unclear. The length of the CDR3 is 14 residues. CDR1 is SEHNR, CDR2 FQNEAQ, per germline (reference sequence). Trimming shortened V by 0 bases and J by 2 bases, and 6 bases separated the two germline ends. CDR3 sequence: CASSLAQVTDTQYF. The CDR3 DNA follows: TGTGCCAGCAGCTTAGCGCAGGTCACAGATACGCAGTATTTT.

The chain links TRBV30 to TRBJ2-1; possible D gene TRBD2, 5 bases. The germline CDR1 and CDR2 sequences are GTSNPN and SVGIG (reference sequence). The CDR3 is made up of 13 amino acids. Trimming removed 2 bases at V and 7 bases at J, with 12 bases between. Written as DNA, the CDR3 is TGTGCCTGGAGTATTGGCGGGCCAAATGAGCAGTTCTTC. It translates to CAWSIGGPNEQFF.

This chain joins TRBV30 and TRBJ2-2; TRBD2 agrees at 7 bases. CDR1 is GTSNPN, CDR2 SVGIG, per germline (reference sequence). V lost 3 bases and J lost 4; bases outside the gene matches: 2. The length of the CDR3 is 13 residues. CDR3 amino acids: CAWRTSITGELFF. The CDR3 nucleotides read TGTGCCTGGAGGACTAGCATCACCGGGGAGCTGTTTTTT.

This chain connects TRBV11-3 to TRBJ1-2; D is unclear. CDR1 is SGHNT, CDR2 YENEEA, per germline. The CDR3 loop spans 16 amino acids. Trimming removed 0 bases at V and 0 bases at J, with 11 bases between. The chain's CDR3 is CASSLEVGPANYGYTF. The DNA of the CDR3 is TGTGCCAGCAGCTTAGAAGTCGGTCCGGCTAACTATGGCTACACCTTC.

V usage is TRBV2 and J usage is TRBJ2-5; TRBD2 is a possible D gene (6 bases). The V gene's germline CDR1 is SNHLY and CDR2 FYNNEI. This CDR3 has 13 residues. V was pared by 10 bases and J by 3 bases, with 15 bases between. The CDR3 DNA follows: TGTGCCATCTCGGGGGATCTCGAAGAGACCCAGTACTTC. Its protein product is CAISGDLEETQYF.

V and J are TRBV6-5 and TRBJ2-5; maybe TRBD2 (6 bases). The germline gives CDR1 MNHEY, CDR2 SVGAGI. Trimming shortened V by 3 bases and J by 1 base, and 15 bases separated the two germline ends. This CDR3 has 16 amino acids. CDR3 residues: CASSYSGGPSQETQYF. CDR3 DNA sequence: TGTGCCAGCAGTTATTCCGGGGGACCCTCCCAAGAGACCCAGTACTTC.

J is TRBJ1-6 and V is TRBV6-5; no clear D. The CDR3 sequence is 15 residues long. Between the trimmed V and J ends, which lost 2 bases and 8 bases, there was a span of 13 bases. Germline loops: CDR1 MNHEY, CDR2 SVGAGI. This CDR3 is CASSYGRTADSPLHF. Written as DNA, the CDR3 is TGTGCCAGCAGTTACGGAAGGACGGCTGATTCACCCCTCCACTTT.

The V call is TRBV13, the J call TRBJ1-1; D gene unclear. V dropped 2 bases and J dropped 5 bases, with 6 bases sitting between them. The germline V gene encodes CDR1 PRHDT and CDR2 FYEKMQ (reference sequence). There are 12 residues in the CDR3. CDR3 protein: CASSLLRTEAFF. In DNA form, the CDR3 reads TGTGCCAGCAGCTTATTGAGGACTGAAGCTTTCTTT. Based on the CDR3 plus reference TRBV13 and TRBJ1-1, the full variable domain is AAGVIQSPRHLIKEKRETATLKCYPIPRHDTVYWYQQGPGQDPQFLISFYEKMQSDKGSIPDRFSAQQFSDYHSELNMSSLELGDSALYFCASSLLRTEAFFGQGTRLTVV.

The chain couples TRBV2 to TRBJ2-2; the D is unclear. V lost 7 bases and J 0 bases, leaving 9 bases between the germline ends. This CDR3 comprises 14 residues. Germline loops: CDR1 SNHLY, CDR2 FYNNEI. The CDR3 DNA follows: TGTGCCAGCACAGGAAATCCGAACACCGGGGAGCTGTTTTTT. Translating gives CASTGNPNTGELFF.

The chain uses TRBV21-1 and TRBJ2-1; TRBD2 is the table's D call and was not checked against the DNA. TRBV21-1 is tagged as a pseudogene. The CDR3 covers 21 residues. The CDR3 DNA reads as TGTGCCAGCAGCAAAGTATTTTGTGGACTAGCGGGAGTCTGGTCCTACAATGAGCAGTTCTTC. Translated, it gives CASSKVFCGLAGVWSYNEQFF.

The genes are TRBV2 and TRBJ2-3; D is ambiguous. Germline loops: CDR1 SNHLY, CDR2 FYNNEI. The CDR3 length is 14 residues. V gave up 7 bases and J gave up 2 bases, with 13 bases separating them. The CDR3 region is CASKSARTTDTQYF. The CDR3 DNA is TGTGCCAGCAAATCCGCGAGAACCACAGATACGCAGTATTTT.

The chain couples TRBV7-2 to TRBJ1-3; D unclear. V was trimmed by 1 base and J by 7 bases, leaving 14 bases between them. This CDR3 is 15 amino acids long. CDR1 SGHTA and CDR2 FQGNSA come from the germline V gene. The DNA of the CDR3 is TGTGCCAGCAGCTTAGGAGACATTCAAGGGAACACCATATATTTT. Residues: CASSLGDIQGNTIYF.

In its sample, this clone was seen a few times. This chain links TRBV19 with TRBJ2-1; unclear D gene. Germline CDR1 is LNHDA and CDR2 is SQIVND (reference sequence). The CDR3 is 13 residues long. Trimming pared 4 bases from V and 1 base from J, leaving 5 bases between. CDR3 sequence: CASSTLSYNEQFF. The CDR3 nucleotides are TGTGCCAGTAGTACTTTATCCTACAATGAGCAGTTCTTC.

A few counts support this clone. This chain links TRBV6-5 with TRBJ2-1; 8 bases align to TRBD1. The CDR3 is 13 amino acids. Germline V lookup: CDR1 MNHEY, CDR2 SVGAGI. V lost 4 bases, J lost 9 bases, and 5 bases stayed unmatched. The CDR3 bases are TGTGCCAGCAGTTTGGAGACAGGGGTTGAGCAGTTCTTC. Translated, it gives CASSLETGVEQFF.

This clone appeared once. V gene TRBV19 combines with J gene TRBJ1-2; no clear D gene. The CDR3 runs to 12 residues. The germline V and J ends were trimmed by 5 bases and 11 bases, with 15 bases remaining between them. The germline CDR1 and CDR2 sequences are LNHDA and SQIVND (reference sequence). The CDR3 coding sequence is TGTGCCAGTAGTGCCGATGTAGGTCGGTACACCTTC. It specifies CASSADVGRYTF. The full variable domain, rest sourced from reference TRBV19 and TRBJ1-2, is DGGITQSPKYLFRKEGQNVTLSCEQNLNHDAMYWYRQDPGQGLRLIYYSQIVNDFQKGDIAEGYSVSREKKESFPLTVTSAQKNPTAFYLCASSADVGRYTFGSGTRLTVV.

This chain links TRBV2 with TRBJ1-3, with D maybe TRBD1 (5 bases). This CDR3 comprises 16 residues. Germline-derived CDR1 and CDR2 are SNHLY and FYNNEI. V shed 4 bases and J shed 0 bases, with 13 bases lying between them. In DNA form, the CDR3 reads TGTGCCAGCAGTGGGGACCCGGGGGTCTCTGGAAACACCATATATTTT. Protein product: CASSGDPGVSGNTIYF.